The present entry profiles one T cell receptor beta chain with its context. Antigen specificity is unknown. The PCR employed 60 Vbeta primers together with 13 Jbeta primers. Method: immunoSEQ multiplex PCR; TCRdb's copy keeps in-frame clones and lacks some. The profile shows about 36,000 clones, 55% to 75% of them singletons. The data belong to a study of cytomegalovirus exposure and HLA in healthy donors. Per germline, CDR1 MNHEY and CDR2 SVGAGI. CDR3 length: 14 residues. The V end lost 5 bases, the J end lost 7 bases, and 15 bases lay between the germline ends. Whole-study results and caveats: As a later analysis showed, a missense DCLRE1C variant was linked to trimming of TCR beta V- and J-genes. An analysis done earlier found most TCR beta V segments productive about 87% or about 30% of the time.

Participants comprised healthy donors of bone marrow. Though probably carrying unrecorded immune exposures, donors were nominally healthy at sampling. The rearrangement links TRBV6-5 to TRBJ2-1, with unresolved D. The sequence was obtained from a man under 40 in good health and CMV-seronegative. The sample taken for sequencing was PBMCs. CDR3: CASSPAGIVNEQFF. The DNA for the CDR3 is TGTGCCAGCAGTCCTGCAGGCATAGTGAATGAGCAGTTCTTC.